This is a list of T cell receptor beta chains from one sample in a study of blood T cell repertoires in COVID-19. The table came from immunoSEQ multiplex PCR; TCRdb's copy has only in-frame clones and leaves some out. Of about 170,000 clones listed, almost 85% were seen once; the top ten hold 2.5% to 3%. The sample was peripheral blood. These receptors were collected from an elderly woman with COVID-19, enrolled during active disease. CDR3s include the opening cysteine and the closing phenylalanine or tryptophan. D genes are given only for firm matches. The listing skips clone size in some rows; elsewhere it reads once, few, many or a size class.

CASSLGGGLGNTIYF	TGTGCCAGCAGCTTAGGAGGAGGTCTTGGAAACACCATATATTTT	TRBJ1-3	TRBV7-2	NA	NA
CASSSQGADEKLFF	TGCGCCAGCAGCTCGCAGGGGGCAGATGAAAAACTGTTTTTT	TRBJ1-4	TRBV5-1	TRBD1	NA
CAIRGGISTDTQYF	TGTGCCATCCGCGGCGGGATTAGCACAGATACGCAGTATTTT	TRBJ2-3	TRBV7-9	NA	NA
CASSPPRGTGSGANVLTF	TGTGCCAGTAGTCCCCCGAGGGGGACAGGCTCTGGGGCCAACGTCCTGACTTTC	TRBJ2-6	TRBV19	TRBD1	once
CASSPRVAGYNEQFF	TGTGCCAGCAGCCCCCGAGTAGCGGGTTACAATGAGCAGTTCTTC	TRBJ2-1	TRBV7-2	TRBD2	NA
CAISPLAGLGEQYF	TGTGCCATCAGTCCTCTAGCGGGGTTGGGCGAGCAGTACTTC	TRBJ2-7	TRBV10-3	TRBD2	few
CASSLGLAGTYEQYF	TGTGCCAGCAGCTTAGGACTAGCGGGAACCTACGAGCAGTACTTC	TRBJ2-7	TRBV7-2	TRBD2	NA
CASSQEGREDAQFF	TGCGCCAGCAGCCAAGAGGGGCGGGAGGATGCGCAGTTCTTC	TRBJ2-1	TRBV4-1	TRBD2	NA
CASSLGGQAFYEQYF	TGTGCCAGCAGCTTAGGGGGACAGGCCTTCTACGAGCAGTACTTC	TRBJ2-7	TRBV7-2	TRBD1	NA
CASSQGQGAADTQYF	TGTGCCAGCTCACAGGGACAGGGGGCGGCAGATACGCAGTATTTT	TRBJ2-3	TRBV18	TRBD1	NA
CASSIGLTGWESYEQYF	TGTGCCAGTAGTATAGGACTCACAGGGTGGGAGTCCTACGAGCAGTACTTC	TRBJ2-7	TRBV19	NA	NA
CAWSPIRQGQGAQHF	TGTGCCTGGAGTCCGATTCGACAGGGGCAGGGGGCCCAGCATTTT	TRBJ1-5	TRBV30	TRBD1	NA
CASSARDTYNSPLHF	TGTGCCAGCAGCGCCCGGGACACCTATAATTCACCCCTCCACTTT	TRBJ1-6	TRBV7-2	NA	NA
CASTRQGSYEQYF	TGTGCCAGCACCAGACAGGGGTCCTACGAGCAGTACTTC	TRBJ2-7	TRBV12-3/TRBV12-4	TRBD1	few
CASRTGVYNEQFF	TGTGCCAGCCGGACAGGAGTGTACAATGAGCAGTTCTTC	TRBJ2-1	TRBV27	TRBD1	NA
CASSERTGPYGYTF	TGTGCCAGCAGCGAGCGGACAGGTCCCTATGGCTACACCTTC	TRBJ1-2	TRBV9	TRBD1	NA
CASKQGGFGEAFF	TGCGCCAGCAAACAGGGGGGTTTCGGTGAAGCTTTCTTT	TRBJ1-1	TRBV10-2	TRBD1	NA
CASSVSPSPRGTDTQYF	TGTGCCAGCAGCGTGAGCCCCAGCCCGCGGGGCACAGATACGCAGTATTTT	TRBJ2-3	TRBV9	NA	NA
CASSAAYEQYF	TGTGCCAGCAGTGCAGCCTACGAGCAGTACTTC	TRBJ2-7	TRBV5-6	NA	NA
CASSLRQGVTGELFF	TGCGCCAGCAGCTTGAGACAGGGGGTGACCGGGGAGCTGTTTTTT	TRBJ2-2	TRBV5-1	TRBD1	NA
CASSQLRDGTSGLDTQYF	TGTGCCAGCAGCCAACTCCGGGACGGAACTAGCGGGTTGGATACGCAGTATTTT	TRBJ2-3	TRBV5-5	TRBD2	NA
CASSQKDRGFGYTF	TGTGCCAGCAGCCAGAAGGACAGGGGGTTTGGCTACACCTTC	TRBJ1-2	TRBV14	TRBD1	NA
CASSESGGTYEQYF	TGTGCCAGCAGTGAGTCAGGGGGGACCTACGAGCAGTACTTC	TRBJ2-7	TRBV2	NA	NA
CASSPSSNYGYTF	TGTGCCAGCTCACCCAGTTCTAACTATGGCTACACCTTC	TRBJ1-2	TRBV18	NA	few
CASSLWASGELFF	TGTGCCAGCAGTTTATGGGCGTCCGGGGAGCTGTTTTTT	TRBJ2-2	TRBV27	NA	NA